A single TCR beta chain is shown here with its context. In the original workflow: Scientists estimated how many nucleated cells there were by amplifying reference gene primers. Repertoires were generated with immunoSEQ multiplex PCR, while TCRdb's copy carries only in-frame clones and drops some. V and J calls plus clone size are reproduced from that table; the DNA served to infer D and trimming. The table shows 250,000 to 300,000 clones, with roughly 85% occurring only once. The data were obtained in a study of blood T cell repertoires in COVID-19. Study at large: Spain, Italy and the United States supplied samples that represented acute and convalescent COVID-19.

V gave up 4 bases and J gave up 6 bases; unmatched junction bases: 9. Germline V lookup: CDR1 MNHNY, CDR2 SVGAGI (reference sequence). There are 15 residues in the CDR3. The receptor's source is a man aged 55 to 70 who had recovered from COVID-19. Sequenced material: peripheral blood. This chain connects TRBV6-6 to TRBJ1-2, with 9 bases lining up with TRBD1. CDR3 amino acids: CASSSGTGKRDGYTF. The DNA for the CDR3 is TGTGCCAGCAGTTCTGGGACAGGGAAAAGAGATGGCTACACCTTC.